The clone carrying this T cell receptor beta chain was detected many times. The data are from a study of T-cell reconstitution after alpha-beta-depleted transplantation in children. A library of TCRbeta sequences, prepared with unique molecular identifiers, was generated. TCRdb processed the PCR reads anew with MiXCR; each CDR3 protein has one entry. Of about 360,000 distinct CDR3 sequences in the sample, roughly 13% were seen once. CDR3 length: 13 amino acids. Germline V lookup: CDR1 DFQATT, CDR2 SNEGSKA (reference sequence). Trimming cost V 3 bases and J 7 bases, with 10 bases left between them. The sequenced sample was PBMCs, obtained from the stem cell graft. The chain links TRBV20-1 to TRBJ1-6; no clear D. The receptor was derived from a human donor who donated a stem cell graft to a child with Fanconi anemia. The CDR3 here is CSARGGFNSPLHF. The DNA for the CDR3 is TGCAGTGCTAGGGGAGGTTTCAATTCACCCCTCCACTTT.